Reported below is one T cell receptor (beta chain). Its target is unknown. The data were taken from a study of cytomegalovirus exposure and HLA in healthy donors. Study-level background: An early release of data contained about 85 million unique TCRs, which came from HLA-typed donors. Study observations and caveats: Most subjects' HLA-A and HLA-B alleles were reportedly predicted from TCR beta sequences. A missense DCLRE1C variant was associated with V- and J-gene trimming of TCR beta chains in a later analysis, and an independent cohort replicated the association.

The PCR ran on 60 Vbeta and 13 Jbeta primers. Sequencing used immunoSEQ multiplex PCR; TCRdb keeps in-frame clones, though not all of them. This table holds over 85,000 clones, approximately 86% found once. This clonotype originated in a man aged 35-49 years in good health and CMV-seronegative. The sequencing input was PBMCs.

Here the CDR3 reads CASSQDRWYGYTF. DNA of the CDR3: TGTGCCAGCAGCCAGGACAGGTGGTATGGCTACACCTTC. This rearrangement joins TRBV5-4 to TRBJ1-2; 7 bases fit TRBD1. The length of the CDR3 is 13 residues. J gave up 5 bases and V 4 bases, and 5 bases lay outside the gene matches. Per germline, CDR1 SGHNT and CDR2 YYREEE (reference sequence).